This TCR beta chain emerged from a study of T cell changes during pregnancy in multiple sclerosis (dated by TCRdb to about 2019). At the level of the whole study: The study looked at changes in the T cell repertoire across pregnancy in women with multiple sclerosis.

Details on this clone: Its antigen remains undetermined. No base quality values were provided; no much bigger clone lies one nucleotide off.

The method was the immunoSEQ multiplex PCR assay. The source is immuneACCESS, and TCRdb retained only in-frame sequences with V and J called. Part of the clones is not carried over; for the studies checked, unresolved V genes explain less than half of this, and the remainder is unexplained. In this sample the table shows approximately 46,000 clones, more than 85% of which occur a single time. About 3% of the sample is taken by the ten largest. The receptor's source is a female donor with multiple sclerosis, enrolled in a pregnancy study. Here the sequenced sample was CD8+ T cells from peripheral blood mononuclear cells, taken in the second trimester of pregnancy.

The DNA sequence is TGCGCCAGCAGCTTAGGCCAGGGTTTGGGCGAGCAGTACTTC. Its protein product is CASSLGQGLGEQYF. The V gene is TRBV5-1 and the J gene is TRBJ2-7; the D gene is perhaps TRBD1, from 5 matching bases. CDR3 length: 14 amino acids, cysteine to phenylalanine. Left in the record is the CDR3 DNA by itself, 42 bases read in frame from the first base. The germline ends are 15 bases apart after V is trimmed by 2 bases and J by 6 bases. CDR1 and CDR2 were assigned from the germline V gene as SGHRS and YFSETQ.